This TCR beta chain appears in the sequencing data of a study of blood T cell repertoires in COVID-19. V was trimmed by 3 bases and J by 1 base, leaving 11 bases between them. The CDR3 has 15 amino acids. CDR1 and CDR2 from the germline V gene are SGHTA and FQGTGA. Assay: immunoSEQ multiplex PCR; the TCRdb copy retains only in-frame clones and omits some. Of 50,000 to 65,000 clones listed, roughly 90% are singletons. Material for sequencing was peripheral blood. The V gene is TRBV7-3, the J gene TRBJ2-3, with D possibly TRBD2 on 6 matching bases. The clonotype comes from a man aged 45-65 years with acute or convalescent COVID-19. Here the CDR3 reads CASSFSGEGTDTQYF. CDR3 sequence (DNA): TGTGCCAGCAGCTTTAGCGGAGAAGGCACAGATACGCAGTATTTT.